One T cell receptor beta chain is described in this entry. What it recognizes is unknown. Naive CD8+ T cells had a CD45RO-CCR7+CD27+CD95- phenotype. The sample originates from a study of CXCR3-negative and CXCR3-positive naive CD8 T cells. Study-level results: More hydrophobic TRB CDR3s occurred in CXCR3-positive than in CXCR3-negative naive cells.

CDR3 size: 13 residues. CDR1 and CDR2 from the germline V gene are LNHNV and YYDKDF (reference sequence). All TRB cDNA libraries came from 5' RACE performed with UMI labels. TCRdb re-called the 5' RACE reads; every CDR3 protein appears as one record, without DNA. The table for this sample gives some 150,000 distinct CDR3 sequences. This clonotype was sampled from a human donor in good health. Some clones in this sample may be carry-over from other donors' samples. The chain has TRBV15 and TRBJ2-3. The sample comprised naive CXCR3+ CD8+ T cells from blood. Documented subset: CD45RO-CCR7+CD27+CD95- naive CD8+ T cells expressing CXCR3 (TNR3+). The CDR3 region is CATSRSRTDTQYF.